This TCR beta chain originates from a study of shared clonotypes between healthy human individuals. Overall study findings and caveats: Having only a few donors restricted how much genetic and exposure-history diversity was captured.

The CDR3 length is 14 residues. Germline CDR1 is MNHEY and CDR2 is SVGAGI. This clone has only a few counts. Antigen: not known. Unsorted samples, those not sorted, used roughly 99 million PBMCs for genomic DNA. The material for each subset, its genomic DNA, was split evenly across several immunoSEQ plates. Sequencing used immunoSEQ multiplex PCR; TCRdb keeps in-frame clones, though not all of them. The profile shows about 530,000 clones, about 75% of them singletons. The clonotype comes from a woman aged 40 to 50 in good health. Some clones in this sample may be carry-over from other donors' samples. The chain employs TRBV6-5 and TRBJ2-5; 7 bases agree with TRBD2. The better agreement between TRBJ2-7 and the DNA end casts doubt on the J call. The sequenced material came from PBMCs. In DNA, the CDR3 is TGTGCCAGCAGTCTTCTAGCGGTCCCCTACGAGCAGTACTTC. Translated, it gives CASSLLAVPYEQYF.